These T cell receptor beta chains were read from a single sample in a study of cytomegalovirus exposure and HLA in healthy donors. Assay used: immunoSEQ multiplex PCR; TCRdb lists only in-frame clones, some missing. The sample holds approximately 92,000 clones; nearly 70% are singletons and the top ten take 2.5% to 3%. The sequencing sample was made of PBMCs. The source is a man aged 50 to 59 in good health and CMV-seronegative. CDR3s include the opening cysteine and the closing phenylalanine or tryptophan. The order of the fields is clone size, V gene, CDR3 length, D gene, J gene, CDR3 protein, CDR3 DNA. The D gene is left open where the match is weak. Only part of the rows carry a size: once, few, many, or a class if the clone is expanded.

clone_size: -
v_call: TRBV19
cdr3_length: 15
d_call: TRBD1
j_call: TRBJ1-5
cdr3_aa: CASSFGQGGGQPQHF
cdr3_nt: TGTGCCAGTAGTTTTGGACAGGGGGGCGGACAGCCCCAGCATTTT

clone_size: -
v_call: TRBV7-6
cdr3_length: 13
d_call: -
j_call: TRBJ2-5
cdr3_aa: CASSLPGTETQYF
cdr3_nt: TGTGCCAGCAGCTTACCGGGTACAGAGACCCAGTACTTC

clone_size: -
v_call: TRBV7-2
cdr3_length: 15
d_call: -
j_call: TRBJ1-5
cdr3_aa: CASSLQGSGNQPQHF
cdr3_nt: TGTGCCAGCAGCTTACAGGGATCAGGCAATCAGCCCCAGCATTTT

clone_size: -
v_call: TRBV29-1
cdr3_length: 13
d_call: TRBD2
j_call: TRBJ2-4
cdr3_aa: CSGDSGGRTIQYF
cdr3_nt: TGCAGCGGGGATAGCGGGGGGCGGACCATTCAGTACTTC

clone_size: -
v_call: TRBV5-4
cdr3_length: 15
d_call: TRBD1
j_call: TRBJ1-2
cdr3_aa: CASSFLATGAMGYTF
cdr3_nt: TGTGCCAGCAGCTTTCTAGCGACAGGGGCCATGGGCTACACCTTC

clone_size: -
v_call: TRBV9
cdr3_length: 14
d_call: -
j_call: TRBJ1-2
cdr3_aa: CASSAQNPGEGYTF
cdr3_nt: TGTGCCAGCAGCGCCCAAAACCCCGGGGAAGGCTACACCTTC

clone_size: once
v_call: TRBV4-3
cdr3_length: 16
d_call: TRBD1
j_call: TRBJ1-2
cdr3_aa: CASSQLRGTGNYGYTF
cdr3_nt: TGCGCCAGCAGCCAGCTGCGGGGGACAGGGAACTATGGCTACACCTTC

clone_size: -
v_call: TRBV2
cdr3_length: 14
d_call: TRBD1
j_call: TRBJ1-3
cdr3_aa: CASRLQGGGNTIYF
cdr3_nt: TGTGCCAGCAGACTTCAGGGGGGTGGAAACACCATATATTTT

clone_size: -
v_call: TRBV4-2
cdr3_length: 17
d_call: TRBD2
j_call: TRBJ2-3
cdr3_aa: CASSQDPSGISTDTQYF
cdr3_nt: TGTGCCAGCAGCCAAGATCCTAGCGGGATTAGCACAGATACGCAGTATTTT

clone_size: -
v_call: TRBV7-8
cdr3_length: 12
d_call: -
j_call: TRBJ1-1
cdr3_aa: CASRTEGLGAFF
cdr3_nt: TGTGCCAGCAGAACCGAGGGCCTTGGAGCTTTCTTT

clone_size: many
v_call: TRBV28
cdr3_length: 16
d_call: TRBD1
j_call: TRBJ1-5
cdr3_aa: CASSEPGQGINQPQHF
cdr3_nt: TGTGCCAGCAGCGAACCGGGACAGGGAATCAATCAGCCCCAGCATTTT

clone_size: once
v_call: TRBV19
cdr3_length: 15
d_call: TRBD1
j_call: TRBJ1-5
cdr3_aa: CASSITGGTNQPQHF
cdr3_nt: TGTGCCAGTAGTATCACAGGGGGCACCAATCAGCCCCAGCATTTT

clone_size: -
v_call: TRBV5-6
cdr3_length: 15
d_call: TRBD1
j_call: TRBJ1-2
cdr3_aa: CASSLTGQGGYGYTF
cdr3_nt: TGTGCCAGCAGCTTGACGGGACAGGGAGGCTATGGCTACACCTTC

clone_size: once
v_call: TRBV5-1
cdr3_length: 16
d_call: TRBD2
j_call: TRBJ2-1
cdr3_aa: CASRPYLAGGPREQFF
cdr3_nt: TGCGCCAGCAGACCCTACCTAGCGGGAGGGCCTAGAGAGCAGTTCTTC

clone_size: -
v_call: TRBV30
cdr3_length: 13
d_call: -
j_call: TRBJ1-5
cdr3_aa: CAWSMQGGQPQHF
cdr3_nt: TGTGCCTGGAGCATGCAGGGCGGACAGCCCCAGCATTTT

clone_size: -
v_call: TRBV6-1
cdr3_length: 15
d_call: -
j_call: TRBJ2-1
cdr3_aa: CASSEWIVEGNEQFF
cdr3_nt: TGTGCCAGCAGTGAATGGATAGTGGAGGGCAATGAGCAGTTCTTC

clone_size: -
v_call: TRBV19
cdr3_length: 16
d_call: TRBD1
j_call: TRBJ1-1
cdr3_aa: CASSIAGTEPGAEAFF
cdr3_nt: TGTGCCAGTAGTATAGCCGGGACAGAGCCTGGGGCGGAAGCTTTCTTT

clone_size: -
v_call: TRBV5-1
cdr3_length: 15
d_call: -
j_call: TRBJ2-5
cdr3_aa: CASSLEFGGWQTQYF
cdr3_nt: TGCGCCAGCAGCTTGGAGTTTGGCGGGTGGCAGACCCAGTACTTC

clone_size: -
v_call: TRBV28
cdr3_length: 15
d_call: -
j_call: TRBJ1-5
cdr3_aa: CASSLPTVSNQPQHF
cdr3_nt: TGTGCCAGCAGTTTACCGACAGTTAGCAATCAGCCCCAGCATTTT

clone_size: -
v_call: TRBV30
cdr3_length: 17
d_call: TRBD2
j_call: TRBJ2-7
cdr3_aa: CAWTGQRLAGVPYEQYF
cdr3_nt: TGTGCCTGGACTGGACAGCGACTAGCGGGGGTTCCCTACGAGCAGTACTTC

clone_size: -
v_call: TRBV5-1
cdr3_length: 14
d_call: TRBD1
j_call: TRBJ1-1
cdr3_aa: CASSSQGGNTEAFF
cdr3_nt: TGCGCCAGCAGCTCCCAGGGGGGGAACACTGAAGCTTTCTTT

clone_size: -
v_call: TRBV28
cdr3_length: 14
d_call: -
j_call: TRBJ2-1
cdr3_aa: CASSFPGQRNEQFF
cdr3_nt: TGTGCCAGCAGTTTCCCAGGCCAAAGGAATGAGCAGTTCTTC

clone_size: -
v_call: TRBV10-3
cdr3_length: 13
d_call: -
j_call: TRBJ2-7
cdr3_aa: CAIRGDTSYEQYF
cdr3_nt: TGTGCCATCAGGGGGGACACCTCCTACGAGCAGTACTTC